A single sample is the source of the 18 T cell receptor beta chains below, sequenced in a study of cytomegalovirus exposure and HLA in healthy donors. This PCR relied on a set of 60 Vbeta primers and 13 Jbeta primers. The method was immunoSEQ multiplex PCR; TCRdb's version includes in-frame clones alone and lacks a portion of them. The sample lists roughly 100,000 clones, roughly 78% occurring once. The specimen sequenced was PBMCs. The receptors come from a woman between 35 and 50 years old in good health and CMV-seronegative.

This clone was detected only a few times. V gene TRBV19 combines with J gene TRBJ1-5; 9 positions agree with TRBD1. The CDR3 consists of 16 residues. The germline gives CDR1 LNHDA, CDR2 SQIVND (reference sequence). The junction had 9 bases not matched to a gene; V was cut back by 8 bases and J by 1 base. The CDR3 spells CASRPLDRGSNQPQHF. As DNA, the CDR3 is TGTGCCAGTCGACCCTTAGACAGGGGGAGCAATCAGCCCCAGCATTTT.

The V and J genes are TRBV7-2 and TRBJ2-3; 8 positions agree with TRBD2. CDR1 SGHTA and CDR2 FQGNSA come from the germline V gene. V trimming: 6 bases; J trimming: 0 bases; junction bases outside the gene matches: 8. This CDR3 has 16 residues. This CDR3 reads CASSQTPSGSTDTQYF. The DNA for the CDR3 is TGTGCCAGCAGTCAGACCCCTAGCGGGAGCACAGATACGCAGTATTTT.

The V gene is TRBV6-4, the J gene TRBJ2-2; D is undetermined. The CDR3 extends over 13 amino acids. The V gene's germline CDR1 is MRHNA and CDR2 SNTAGT. With 4 bases removed from V and 5 bases from J, the gap between germline ends came to 8 bases. CDR3 sequence reads: CASSVSVTGELFF. CDR3 sequence (DNA): TGTGCCAGCAGTGTTTCGGTGACCGGGGAGCTGTTTTTT.

The chain links TRBV9 to TRBJ2-1, with D unresolved. V lost 3 bases and J 6 bases, leaving 7 bases between the germline ends. Germline CDR1 SGDLS, CDR2 YYNGEE. There are 12 residues in the CDR3. CDR3: CASSGAGNEQFF. DNA of the CDR3: TGTGCCAGCAGCGGGGCAGGCAATGAGCAGTTCTTC.

This clone was detected a few times. The chain joins TRBV19 to TRBJ1-1; 7 nucleotides line up with TRBD1. CDR3 length: 14 amino acids. After removal of 6 bases from V and 10 bases from J, the junction contained 14 bases not matched to a gene. The germline V gene encodes CDR1 LNHDA and CDR2 SQIVND (reference sequence). The CDR3 reads CASSRTRTGETAFF. In DNA, the CDR3 is TGTGCCAGTAGCCGAACTCGGACAGGAGAGACAGCTTTCTTT.

The sample holds one count of this clone. The genes are TRBV7-3 and TRBJ2-3; 8 positions match TRBD2. Germline loops: CDR1 SGHTA, CDR2 FQGTGA. There are 16 residues in the CDR3. V was pared by 3 bases and J by 6 bases, with 11 bases of the junction left unmatched. The CDR3 nucleotides read TGTGCCAGCAGCTTCGGACTAGCACCCAAGGAGGATACGCAGTATTTT. It encodes CASSFGLAPKEDTQYF.

The gene calls are TRBV7-9 and TRBJ2-5; TRBD1 is a possible D gene (5 bases). With the DNA end fitting TRBJ2-7 better, the J assignment may be wrong. Germline CDR1 and CDR2: SEHNR and FQNEAQ (reference sequence). The CDR3 spans 11 residues. CDR3 bases: TGTGCCAGCAGCTTTCAGGGCGAGCAGTACTTC. Its protein product is CASSFQGEQYF.

The CDR3 here is CAISAGSNYGYTF. In nucleotides, the CDR3 is TGTGCCATCAGTGCCGGGAGCAACTATGGCTACACCTTC. The chain employs TRBV10-3 and TRBJ1-2; no definite D call. Per germline, CDR1 ENHRY and CDR2 SYGVKD. The CDR3 spans 13 residues. V was shortened by 4 bases and J by 2 bases, with 8 bases between the two germline ends.

This clone was counted once. The V gene is TRBV19, the J gene TRBJ2-1; 9 bases match TRBD2. Germline CDR1 LNHDA, CDR2 SQIVND (reference sequence). The ends lost 1 base at V and 4 bases at J; junction bases unmatched: 5. The CDR3 covers 16 residues. The chain's CDR3 is CASSIGMLAGYNEQFF. Here the CDR3 DNA reads TGTGCCAGTAGTATAGGAATGCTAGCGGGATACAATGAGCAGTTCTTC.

About this clone: This same CDR3 is encoded by further DNA sequences in the sample. The genes are TRBV4-3 and TRBJ1-1; D is unclear. This CDR3 has 14 residues. Germline CDR1 is LGHNA and CDR2 is YSLEER. V was clipped by 1 base and J by 1 base, with 7 bases between them. DNA of the CDR3: TGCGCCAGCAGCCAAGTTCGAGCGAACACTGAAGCTTTCTTT. Encoded protein: CASSQVRANTEAFF.

This sequence joins TRBV7-9 and TRBJ2-1, with 11 bases identical to TRBD2. The CDR3 has 17 amino acids. Germline CDR1 reads SEHNR; CDR2 reads FQNEAQ (reference sequence). Unmatched junction bases numbered 8, after V lost 5 bases and J lost 2 bases. The CDR3 protein is CASSELAGAGAYNEQFF. As DNA, the CDR3 is TGTGCCAGCAGCGAACTAGCGGGAGCTGGGGCCTACAATGAGCAGTTCTTC. Filled out from reference TRBV7-9 and TRBJ2-1, the complete variable domain reads DTGVSQNPRHKITKRGQNVTFRCDPISEHNRLYWYRQTLGQGPEFLTYFQNEAQLEKSRLLSDRFSAERPKGSFSTLEIQRTEQGDSAMYLCASSELAGAGAYNEQFFGPGTRLTVL.

A few counts support this clone. V usage is TRBV7-9 and J usage is TRBJ2-7; TRBD2 agrees at 7 bases. Germline trimming cut 5 bases from V and 3 bases from J; bases unmatched to any gene: 7. The CDR3 consists of 14 residues. The V gene's germline CDR1 is SEHNR and CDR2 FQNEAQ (reference sequence). The CDR3 loop is CASSRAASGYEQYF. The CDR3, as DNA: TGTGCCAGCAGCCGCGCCGCTAGCGGCTACGAGCAGTACTTC.

The V and J genes are TRBV19 and TRBJ1-1; 9 positions agree with TRBD1. The junction had 5 bases not matched to a gene; V was cut back by 8 bases and J by 4 bases. This CDR3 region has 13 residues. Germline lookup yields CDR1 LNHDA and CDR2 SQIVND (reference sequence). The CDR3 loop is CASDRGSGTEAFF. The CDR3, as DNA: TGTGCCAGTGACAGGGGGTCGGGCACTGAAGCTTTCTTT.

The chain employs TRBV28 and TRBJ1-1, with 8 nucleotides matching TRBD1. Trimming took 4 bases from V and 2 from J; bases not matched to a gene: 9. CDR1 and CDR2 (germline): MDHEN, SYDVKM. The CDR3 contains 16 residues. The DNA of the CDR3 is TGTGCCAGCAGTTCCACAGGGGGATGGATAAACACTGAAGCTTTCTTT. Translated, it gives CASSSTGGWINTEAFF.

The rearrangement links TRBV7-8 to TRBJ1-3; weak D call: TRBD1 (5 bases). V gave up 1 base and J gave up 1 base, with 11 bases separating them. The CDR3 totals 16 residues. Germline V gene sequence: CDR1 SGHVS, CDR2 FQNEAQ. CDR3 in DNA: TGTGCCAGCAGCTTAGTGCCAGGGATATCTGGAAACACCATATATTTT. It yields the protein CASSLVPGISGNTIYF.

CDR3 protein: CASTQPGPPTEKLFF. DNA for the CDR3: TGTGCCAGCACTCAACCAGGTCCCCCTACTGAAAAACTGTTTTTT. The chain has TRBV28 and TRBJ1-4; no reliable D call. CDR3 length: 15 residues. Germline V lookup: CDR1 MDHEN, CDR2 SYDVKM. The V end lost 7 bases, the J end lost 7 bases, and 19 bases lay between the germline ends. Using reference TRBV28 and TRBJ1-4 for the parts outside the CDR3, the full variable domain is DVKVTQSSRYLVKRTGEKVFLECVQDMDHENMFWYRQDPGLGLRLIYFSYDVKMKEKGDIPEGYSVSREKKERFSLILESASTNQTSMYLCASTQPGPPTEKLFFGSGTQLSVL.

This chain connects TRBV7-9 to TRBJ1-2, with 9 positions matching TRBD1. The CDR3 is 14 residues long. The ends lost 5 bases at V and 7 bases at J; junction bases unmatched: 8. Germline CDR1 SEHNR, CDR2 FQNEAQ (reference sequence). In DNA form, the CDR3 reads TGTGCCAGCAGCCCCCCAGGACAGGGGTTTGGCTACACCTTC. This encodes CASSPPGQGFGYTF. Supplemented by reference TRBV7-9 and TRBJ1-2, the full variable domain reads DTGVSQNPRHKITKRGQNVTFRCDPISEHNRLYWYRQTLGQGPEFLTYFQNEAQLEKSRLLSDRFSAERPKGSFSTLEIQRTEQGDSAMYLCASSPPGQGFGYTFGSGTRLTVV.

This sequence joins TRBV7-9 and TRBJ2-1, with TRBD1 matching 7 bases. This CDR3 comprises 15 residues. CDR1 SEHNR and CDR2 FQNEAQ come from the germline V gene (reference sequence). The V and J ends lost 5 bases and 9 bases, in that order; junction bases with no gene match: 13. The CDR3 reads CASSPTGMALGEQFF. As DNA, the CDR3 is TGTGCCAGCAGCCCGACAGGGATGGCCCTTGGTGAGCAGTTCTTC.